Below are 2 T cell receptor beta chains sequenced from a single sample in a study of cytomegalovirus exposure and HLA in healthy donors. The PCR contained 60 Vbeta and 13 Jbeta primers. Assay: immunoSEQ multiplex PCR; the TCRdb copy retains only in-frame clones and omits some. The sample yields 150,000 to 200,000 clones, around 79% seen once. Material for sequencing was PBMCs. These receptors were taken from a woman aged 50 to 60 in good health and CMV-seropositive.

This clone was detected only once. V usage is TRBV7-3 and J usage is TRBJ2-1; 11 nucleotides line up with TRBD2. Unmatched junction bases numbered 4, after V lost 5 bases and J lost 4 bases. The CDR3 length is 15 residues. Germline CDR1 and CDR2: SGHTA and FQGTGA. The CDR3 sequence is CASSKTSGGYNEQFF. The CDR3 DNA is TGTGCCAGCAGCAAAACTAGCGGGGGATACAATGAGCAGTTCTTC.

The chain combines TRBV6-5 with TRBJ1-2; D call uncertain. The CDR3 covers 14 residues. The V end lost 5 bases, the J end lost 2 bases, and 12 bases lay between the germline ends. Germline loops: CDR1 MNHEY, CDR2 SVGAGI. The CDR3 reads CASSPAARNYGYTF. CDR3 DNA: TGTGCCAGCAGTCCTGCGGCCCGGAACTATGGCTACACCTTC.